This T cell receptor (beta chain) was documented in a study of early stage breast cancer tumors. Study overall: About 70% of the 16 invasive tumors were ER+, PR+ and HER2-. Study observations and caveats: Tumors had around 2.5-fold higher T cell density than normal breast. Chain pairing and CD4, CD8 or FOXP3 expression were not captured.

CDR3 length: 16 amino acids. The germline V gene has CDR1 LGHNA and CDR2 YSLEER. V lost 0 bases, J lost 10 bases, and 8 bases stayed unmatched. The method was immunoSEQ multiplex PCR; TCRdb's version includes in-frame clones alone and lacks a portion of them. The table lists approximately 48,000 clones, under 95% of them singletons. As for this clone: Its antigen is unidentified.

The chain carries TRBV4-3 and TRBJ2-1; 11 nucleotides agree with TRBD2. The specimen sequenced was blood. The sequence came from a person aged 70 to 85 with breast cancer. As DNA, the CDR3 is TGCGCCAGCAGCCAAGACCGGTTAGCGGGGGGGCGGGAGCAGTTCTTC. Its translation: CASSQDRLAGGREQFF.